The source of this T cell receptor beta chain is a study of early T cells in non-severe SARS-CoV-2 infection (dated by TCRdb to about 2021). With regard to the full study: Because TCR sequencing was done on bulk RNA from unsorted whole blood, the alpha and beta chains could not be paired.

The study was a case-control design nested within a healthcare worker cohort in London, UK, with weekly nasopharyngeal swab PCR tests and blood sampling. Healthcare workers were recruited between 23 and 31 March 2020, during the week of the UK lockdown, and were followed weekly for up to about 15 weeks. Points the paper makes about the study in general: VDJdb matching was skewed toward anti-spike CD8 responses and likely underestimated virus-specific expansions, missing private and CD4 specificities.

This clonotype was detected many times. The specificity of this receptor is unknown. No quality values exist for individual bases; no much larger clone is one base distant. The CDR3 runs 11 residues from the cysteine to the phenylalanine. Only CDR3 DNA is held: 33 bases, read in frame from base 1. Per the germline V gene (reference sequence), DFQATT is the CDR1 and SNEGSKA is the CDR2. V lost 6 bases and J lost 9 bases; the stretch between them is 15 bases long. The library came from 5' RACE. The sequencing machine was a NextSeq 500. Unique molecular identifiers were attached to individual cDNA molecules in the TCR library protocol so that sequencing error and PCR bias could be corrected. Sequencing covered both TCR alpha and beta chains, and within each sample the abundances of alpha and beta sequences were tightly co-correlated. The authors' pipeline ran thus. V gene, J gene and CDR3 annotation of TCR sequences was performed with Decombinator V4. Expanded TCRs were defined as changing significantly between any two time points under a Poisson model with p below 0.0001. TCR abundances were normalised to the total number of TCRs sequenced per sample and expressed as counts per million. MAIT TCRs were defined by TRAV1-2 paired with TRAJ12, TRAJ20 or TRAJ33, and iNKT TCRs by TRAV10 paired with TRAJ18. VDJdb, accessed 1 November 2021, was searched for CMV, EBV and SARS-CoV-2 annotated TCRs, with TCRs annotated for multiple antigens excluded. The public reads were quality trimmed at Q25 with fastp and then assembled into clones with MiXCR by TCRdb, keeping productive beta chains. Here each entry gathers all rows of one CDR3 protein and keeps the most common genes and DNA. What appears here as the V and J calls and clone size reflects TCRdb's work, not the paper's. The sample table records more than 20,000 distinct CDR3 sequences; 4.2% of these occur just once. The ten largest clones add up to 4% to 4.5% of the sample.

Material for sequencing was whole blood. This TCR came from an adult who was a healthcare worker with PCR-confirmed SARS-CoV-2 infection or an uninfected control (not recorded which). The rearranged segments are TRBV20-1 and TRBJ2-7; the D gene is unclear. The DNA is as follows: TGCAGTGCAGCACCGGGCACCCTGCAGTACTTC. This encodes CSAAPGTLQYF.